This T cell receptor beta chain was retrieved from a study of tissue T cells after allogeneic stem cell transplantation. Concerning this clone itself: What it recognizes is unknown. Gene labels here are mouse ones. The CDR3 end is not reached by the read, which stops 1 residue before it; the germline J gene fills it in.

The germline V gene encodes CDR1 KGHPV and CDR2 FQNQEV (reference sequence). The CDR3 consists of 12 residues. The V gene lost 6 bases and the J gene lost 3 bases, with 7 bases spanning the gap. Time point here: mouse harvest day 14 after allogeneic transplant. Tail vein injection delivered 10^7 T-cell-depleted bone marrow cells and 10^6 splenic CD5+ T cells. Produced via immunoSEQ multiplex PCR; TCRdb's table is partial and in-frame only. The table includes around 6,800 clones, about a third detected once. General observations from the study: Tissue-detected TCR repertoire was only partly captured by blood and spleen T cells.

J is TRBJ2-5 and V is TRBV26, with no clear D. The sample consisted of skin. The sequence was collected from a female BALB/c mouse given C57BL/6 T cells with graft-versus-host disease after an allogeneic hematopoietic cell transplant. This CDR3 reads CASSDKQDTQYF. The sequenced CDR3 bases are TGTGCCAGCAGCGACAAACAAGACACCCAGTAC.